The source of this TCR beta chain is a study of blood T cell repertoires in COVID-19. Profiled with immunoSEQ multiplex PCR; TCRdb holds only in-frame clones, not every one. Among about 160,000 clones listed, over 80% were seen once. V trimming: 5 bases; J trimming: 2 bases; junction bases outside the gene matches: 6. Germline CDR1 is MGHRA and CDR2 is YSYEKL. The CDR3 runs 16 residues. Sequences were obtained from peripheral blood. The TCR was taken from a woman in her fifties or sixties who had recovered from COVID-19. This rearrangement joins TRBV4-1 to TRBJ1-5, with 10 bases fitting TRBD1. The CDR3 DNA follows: TGCGCCAGCAGCTCCCGGACAGGGGGTGGCAATCAGCCCCAGCATTTT. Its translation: CASSSRTGGGNQPQHF.